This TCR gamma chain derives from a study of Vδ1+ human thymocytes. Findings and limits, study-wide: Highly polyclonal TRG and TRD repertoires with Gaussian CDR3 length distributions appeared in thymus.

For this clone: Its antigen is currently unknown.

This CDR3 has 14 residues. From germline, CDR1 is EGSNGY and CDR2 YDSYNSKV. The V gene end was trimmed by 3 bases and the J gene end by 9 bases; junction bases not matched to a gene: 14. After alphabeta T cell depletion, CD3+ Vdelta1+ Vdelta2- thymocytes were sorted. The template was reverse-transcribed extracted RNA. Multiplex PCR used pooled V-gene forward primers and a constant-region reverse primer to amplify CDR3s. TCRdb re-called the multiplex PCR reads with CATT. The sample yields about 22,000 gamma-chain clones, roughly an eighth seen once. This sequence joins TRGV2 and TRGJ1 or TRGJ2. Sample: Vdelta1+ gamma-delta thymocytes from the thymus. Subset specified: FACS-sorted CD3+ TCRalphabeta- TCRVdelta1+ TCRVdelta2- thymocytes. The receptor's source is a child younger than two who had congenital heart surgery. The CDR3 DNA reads TGTGCCACCTGGGACCCCCAGGTTCCCGGTAAGAAACTCTTT. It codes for CATWDPQVPGKKLF.